This TCR beta chain was sequenced for a study of regulatory T cells in long-lasting Graves disease. Study results and caveats: Compared with new cases, persistent Graves' patients showed reduced TCR diversity. Gene preferences differed: TRBV28, TRBJ1-2, TRBJ2-5 in persistent cases. Patients with persistent disease shared 2,741 public clonotypes, outpacing the roughly 970 shared by new patients.

This CDR3 region has 14 residues. V was clipped by 1 base and J by 4 bases, with 9 bases between them. Germline CDR1 is SGHNT and CDR2 is YYREEE (reference sequence). TCRdb ran MiXCR on the reads and lists one entry per CDR3 protein. The sample lists 1,200 or so distinct CDR3 sequences; 81% were seen once. Following extraction of RNA from PBMCs, that RNA was used to make the TCR library. This clonotype is a singleton in its sample. The antigen remains unidentified. The V gene is TRBV5-4, the J gene TRBJ1-5, with D unresolved. The origin of this receptor is a woman aged 35-65 years with Graves disease. The starting material was peripheral blood mononuclear cells (PBMCs), obtained with antithyroid drug treatment, in newly diagnosed or persistent Graves disease (not recorded which). CDR3 in amino acids: CASSLIPSNQPQHF. The CDR3 DNA is TGTGCCAGCAGCTTGATTCCCTCAAATCAGCCCCAGCATTTT.